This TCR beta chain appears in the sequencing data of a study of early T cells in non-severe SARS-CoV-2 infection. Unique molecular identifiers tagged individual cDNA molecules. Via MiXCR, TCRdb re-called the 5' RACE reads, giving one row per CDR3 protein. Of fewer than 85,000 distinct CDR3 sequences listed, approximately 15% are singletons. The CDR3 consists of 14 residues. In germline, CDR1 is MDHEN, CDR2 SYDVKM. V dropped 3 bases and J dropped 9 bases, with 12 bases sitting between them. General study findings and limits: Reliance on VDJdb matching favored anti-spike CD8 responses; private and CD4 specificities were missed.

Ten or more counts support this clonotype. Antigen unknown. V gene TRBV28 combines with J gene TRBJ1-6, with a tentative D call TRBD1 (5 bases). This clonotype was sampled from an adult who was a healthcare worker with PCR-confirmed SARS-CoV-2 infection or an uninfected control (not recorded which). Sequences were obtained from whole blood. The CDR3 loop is CASSFGDPGSPLHF. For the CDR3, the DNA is TGTGCCAGCAGTTTCGGGGACCCGGGTTCACCCCTCCACTTT.